The entry below describes one T cell receptor (beta chain). Its antigen remains unidentified. CDR3 size: 17 residues. Per germline, CDR1 LGHNA and CDR2 YNFKEQ. V was clipped by 1 base and J by 0 bases, with 13 bases between them. The sample is drawn from a study of T cells in localized non-small cell lung cancer. General study points: Appearances in adjacent lung were noted for a median approximately 58 of the top 100 tumor clones. The study found T cell clonality highest in uninvolved adjacent lung, above tumor. Overall survival was longer when the density of T cells in the blood was higher.

Generated by immunoSEQ multiplex PCR, the TCRdb table keeps only in-frame clones and is missing some. Seen here are about 29,000 clones, around 90% observed once, and the top ten hold roughly 7.3%. Sequenced here: peripheral blood, sampled before any cancer treatment. This chain connects TRBV4-2 to TRBJ1-3, with D possibly TRBD1 on 6 matching bases. The source is an older male donor with stage I lung adenocarcinoma. The CDR3 here is CASSQGRDRTSGNTIYF. The CDR3 coding sequence is TGTGCCAGCAGCCAAGGAAGAGACAGGACCTCTGGAAACACCATATATTTT.